This entry is about one TCR beta chain. This CDR3 spans 15 amino acids. The V gene end was trimmed by 5 bases and the J gene end by 3 bases; junction bases not matched to a gene: 7. The germline V gene encodes CDR1 PRHDT and CDR2 FYEKMQ (reference sequence). The sample originates from a study of CD8 T cells in Susac syndrome. Sequencing of TCR beta covered CD8+ and CD4+ T cells obtained from blood. RNA totalling 0.5 to 1 ug underwent reverse transcription with random hexamers. TCRdb recomputed calls from the immunoSEQ multiplex PCR reads with MiXCR, one row per CDR3 protein. The sample holds approximately 190,000 distinct CDR3 sequences, 93% seen once.

The chain combines TRBV13 with TRBJ2-7, with 10 bases identical to TRBD1. The sequence was collected from a human donor in good health. The source material was CD4+ T cells from PBMCs. CDR3 DNA: TGTGCCAGCAGCCGCGAGACAGGGGGCGGCTACGAGCAGTACTTC. Amino acids: CASSRETGGGYEQYF. Variable domain in full (rest from reference TRBV13 and TRBJ2-7): AAGVIQSPRHLIKEKRETATLKCYPIPRHDTVYWYQQGPGQDPQFLISFYEKMQSDKGSIPDRFSAQQFSDYHSELNMSSLELGDSALYFCASSRETGGGYEQYFGPGTRLTVT.